These 25 T cell receptor beta chains share one sample of origin, sequenced in a study of OX40 agonist ivuxolimab in advanced cancers. Profiling relied on immunoSEQ multiplex PCR, and the TCRdb table lists in-frame clones only, not all of them. The sample carries fewer than 15,000 clones, roughly 90% recorded once. Specimen: CD4+ or CD8+ T cells sorted from blood, collected in a trial of the OX40 agonist ivuxolimab. The receptor set was obtained from an adult with an advanced solid tumor such as melanoma, head and neck, liver or kidney cancer.

The chain carries TRBV19 and TRBJ2-3, with 10 bases that match TRBD2. The CDR3 totals 14 residues. The germline gives CDR1 LNHDA, CDR2 SQIVND (reference sequence). The trim removed 5 bases at V and 1 base at J, leaving 0 bases unmatched. The CDR3 DNA reads TGTGCCAGTAGTCTAGCGGGAGGCACAGATACGCAGTATTTT. This sequence encodes CASSLAGGTDTQYF. The full variable domain, its missing parts supplied by reference TRBV19 and TRBJ2-3, is DGGITQSPKYLFRKEGQNVTLSCEQNLNHDAMYWYRQDPGQGLRLIYYSQIVNDFQKGDIAEGYSVSREKKESFPLTVTSAQKNPTAFYLCASSLAGGTDTQYFGPGTRLTVL.

This clone was picked up a small number of times. The rearrangement links TRBV5-1 to TRBJ1-1; possible D gene TRBD1, 5 bases. The CDR3 spans 18 residues. Germline V lookup: CDR1 SGHRS, CDR2 YFSETQ. The V gene lost 2 bases and the J gene lost 3 bases, with 23 bases spanning the gap. CDR3 loop: CASSLLGTVFPLDTEAFF. Here the CDR3 DNA reads TGCGCCAGCAGCTTACTAGGGACTGTCTTCCCGCTGGACACTGAAGCTTTCTTT.

This clone qualifies as medium-sized. The V and J genes are TRBV9 and TRBJ2-7, with D perhaps TRBD1 (6 bases). This CDR3 region has 13 residues. Germline V gene data show CDR1 as SGDLS and CDR2 as YYNGEE. Trimming removed 4 bases from V and 3 bases from J, with 11 bases in between. CDR3 amino acids: CASSPDRHYEQYF. As DNA, the CDR3 is TGTGCCAGCAGCCCGGACAGACACTACGAGCAGTACTTC.

The chain is built from TRBV4-3 and TRBJ2-5; TRBD2 aligns across 10 bases. CDR1 and CDR2 (germline): LGHNA, YSLEER. V lost 4 bases and J lost 3; bases outside the gene matches: 5. CDR3 size: 15 residues. The CDR3 spells CASSPTLAGEETQYF. For the CDR3, the DNA is TGCGCCAGCAGCCCCACCCTAGCGGGGGAAGAGACCCAGTACTTC.

The gene calls are TRBV4-1 and TRBJ2-3, with a tentative D call TRBD1 (6 bases). V dropped 3 bases and J dropped 1 base, with 8 bases sitting between them. The CDR3 consists of 14 residues. Germline CDR1 and CDR2: MGHRA and YSYEKL. The CDR3 region has the DNA TGCGCCAGCAGCCATGCAGGGGGCACAGATACGCAGTATTTT. It encodes CASSHAGGTDTQYF.

The V gene is TRBV6-6, the J gene TRBJ2-5, with TRBD1 as a possible D gene (6 bases). This CDR3 is 14 amino acids long. Germline lookup yields CDR1 MNHNY and CDR2 SVGAGI (reference sequence). V was trimmed by 6 bases and J by 5 bases, leaving 16 bases between them. The CDR3 DNA reads as TGTGCCAGCAGATTGACAGGCCCCTATGAGACCCAGTACTTC. Protein product: CASRLTGPYETQYF.

The chain joins TRBV7-6 to TRBJ2-3; D is ambiguous. Germline loops: CDR1 SGHVS, CDR2 FNYEAQ. V lost 5 bases, J lost 8 bases, and 17 bases lay in between. The CDR3 length is 14 residues. The chain's CDR3 is CASSADRILGTQYF. The CDR3 DNA reads as TGTGCCAGCAGCGCGGACCGAATATTGGGTACGCAGTATTTT.

V usage is TRBV5-1 and J usage is TRBJ2-7, with a weak D call TRBD1 (8 bases). V was trimmed by 4 bases and J by 6 bases, leaving 14 bases between them. Germline V CDR1 and CDR2: SGHRS, YFSETQ. The CDR3 runs to 13 residues. The CDR3 region is CASSPTGEGEQYF. In DNA form, the CDR3 reads TGCGCCAGCAGCCCGACAGGGGAGGGCGAGCAGTACTTC. The full variable domain, completed using reference TRBV5-1 and TRBJ2-7, is KAGVTQTPRYLIKTRGQQVTLSCSPISGHRSVSWYQQTPGQGLQFLFEYFSETQRNKGNFPGRFSGRQFSNSRSEMNVSTLELGDSALYLCASSPTGEGEQYFGPGTRLTVT.

The V gene is TRBV7-9, the J gene TRBJ2-7; D is possibly TRBD1 or TRBD2 (6 bases each). This CDR3 contains 13 residues. The germline V gene encodes CDR1 SEHNR and CDR2 FQNEAQ (reference sequence). Trimming removed 5 bases from V and 6 bases from J, with 14 bases in between. The CDR3 sequence: CASSPTGRFEQYF. The CDR3 bases are TGTGCCAGCAGCCCAACAGGGAGGTTCGAGCAGTACTTC.

CDR3 residues: CASSPQNYGYTF. The CDR3 region has the DNA TGCGCCAGCAGTCCACAGAACTATGGCTACACCTTC. The chain joins TRBV5-1 to TRBJ1-2, with no clear D. The germline V and J ends were trimmed by 5 bases and 2 bases, with 7 bases remaining between them. CDR1 and CDR2 from the germline V gene are SGHRS and YFSETQ. The CDR3 covers 12 residues.

The CDR3 DNA follows: TGTGCCAGCAGCGCCCCTATAGCGGGGCCCTACGAGCAGTACTTC. As protein: CASSAPIAGPYEQYF. V gene TRBV13 combines with J gene TRBJ2-7; TRBD2 matches at 8 bases. Germline values: CDR1 PRHDT, CDR2 FYEKMQ (reference sequence). V trimming: 5 bases; J trimming: 2 bases; junction bases outside the gene matches: 8. The CDR3 is made up of 15 amino acids.

The genes are TRBV19 and TRBJ1-3; the D is unclear. The ends were cut back, 5 bases at V and 2 bases at J, with 7 bases in the middle. The CDR3 loop spans 13 amino acids. CDR1 and CDR2 (germline): LNHDA, SQIVND (reference sequence). Written as DNA, the CDR3 is TGTGCCAGTAGTCCTTCAGCTGGAAACACCATATATTTT. Translation: CASSPSAGNTIYF.

This clone is categorized as medium-sized. The chain is built from TRBV9 and TRBJ2-3; perhaps TRBD1 as D (5 bases). The CDR3 totals 14 residues. Trimming removed 3 bases at V and 0 bases at J, with 8 bases between. Germline V gene sequence: CDR1 SGDLS, CDR2 YYNGEE. The CDR3 DNA is TGTGCCAGCAGCGAGGGGTCCAGCACAGATACGCAGTATTTT. Protein: CASSEGSSTDTQYF.

The V gene is TRBV7-9, the J gene TRBJ1-1; D uncertain. V lost 6 bases to trimming and J lost 11 bases, with 13 bases between them. From germline, CDR1 is SEHNR and CDR2 FQNEAQ (reference sequence). The CDR3 has 11 amino acids. CDR3 residues: CASRTGREAFF. In DNA, the CDR3 is TGTGCCAGCAGAACCGGGAGAGAGGCTTTCTTT.

The gene calls are TRBV6-1 and TRBJ2-7, with 8 bases lining up with TRBD1. V shed 2 bases, J shed 4 bases, and the junction held 7 bases outside the gene matches. The CDR3 sequence is 15 residues long. Germline V gives CDR1 MNHNS, CDR2 SASEGT. The CDR3 loop reads CASSEPGQGRYEQYF. CDR3 bases: TGTGCCAGCAGTGAACCCGGACAGGGTAGGTACGAGCAGTACTTC.

Regarding this clone: Other nucleotide sequences from this sample produce the same CDR3. The rearrangement joins TRBV5-1 to TRBJ2-6, with TRBD1 matching 7 bases. The germline V gene has CDR1 SGHRS and CDR2 YFSETQ. V was pared by 5 bases and J by 4 bases, with 9 bases of the junction left unmatched. The CDR3 has 16 amino acids. DNA for the CDR3: TGCGCCAGCAGATCCGGGACAGACTCCGGGGCCAACGTCCTGACTTTC. It specifies CASRSGTDSGANVLTF.

The chain links TRBV5-4 to TRBJ1-1; D call uncertain. Between the trimmed V and J ends, which lost 1 base and 3 bases, there was a span of 10 bases. Germline CDR1 and CDR2: SGHNT and YYREEE (reference sequence). CDR3 length: 14 residues. The CDR3 bases are TGTGCCAGCAGCTTGTCCCCGGCGGACACTGAAGCTTTCTTT. It translates to CASSLSPADTEAFF.

The genes are TRBV25-1 and TRBJ2-2; perhaps TRBD1 as D (6 bases). V lost 4 bases to trimming and J lost 7 bases, with 22 bases between them. Germline V gives CDR1 MGHDK, CDR2 SYGVNS. The CDR3 contains 17 residues. CDR3 sequence reads: CASSAYRAQSEGGELFF. The CDR3 nucleotides are TGTGCCAGCAGTGCATACAGGGCCCAAAGTGAGGGCGGGGAGCTGTTTTTT.

CDR3 coding DNA: TGTGCCAGCAGCCTGGGACAGGGCGACGAGCAGTACTTC. Translating it yields CASSLGQGDEQYF. The genes are TRBV7-3 and TRBJ2-7; 9 bases line up with TRBD1. Germline V gene sequence: CDR1 SGHTA, CDR2 FQGTGA. This CDR3 comprises 13 residues. Unmatched junction bases numbered 4, after V lost 5 bases and J lost 5 bases.

The rearrangement uses TRBV11-2 and TRBJ2-7, with 7 positions matching TRBD1. Losses at the gene ends were 2 bases for V and 4 bases for J; bases not matched to a gene: 11. From germline, CDR1 is SGHAT and CDR2 FQNNGV. The CDR3 spans 16 residues. CDR3 sequence: CASSLTPGGGGYEQYF. DNA for the CDR3: TGTGCCAGCAGCTTAACCCCAGGGGGTGGAGGTTACGAGCAGTACTTC.

The chain links TRBV10-3 to TRBJ1-1; no reliable D call. The CDR3 sequence is 14 residues long. V was cut by 0 bases and J by 0 bases, with 5 bases left in between. Germline CDR1 reads ENHRY; CDR2 reads SYGVKD. The CDR3 DNA follows: TGTGCCATCAGTGAGTCAAGGATGAACACTGAAGCTTTCTTT. It is translated as CAISESRMNTEAFF.

V gene TRBV7-9 combines with J gene TRBJ1-1; D gene unclear. V was clipped by 3 bases and J by 1 base, with 21 bases between them. The CDR3 totals 18 residues. Germline CDR1 reads SEHNR; CDR2 reads FQNEAQ (reference sequence). This CDR3 reads CASSFRVSRGVRNTEAFF. The CDR3 region has the DNA TGTGCCAGCAGCTTTCGCGTTTCCCGGGGTGTAAGGAACACTGAAGCTTTCTTT.

The chain combines TRBV5-5 with TRBJ2-7; possibly TRBD2 for D (6 bases). Germline CDR1 reads SGHKS; CDR2 reads YYEKEE (reference sequence). There are 14 residues in the CDR3. The V end was cut by 0 bases, the J end by 1 base, with 8 bases between. DNA for the CDR3: TGTGCCAGCAGCTTGGCGGGGGAATCCTACGAGCAGTACTTC. Protein sequence: CASSLAGESYEQYF.

The rearrangement uses TRBV15 and TRBJ1-4, with 9 bases aligning to TRBD1. V was clipped by 3 bases and J by 4 bases; unmatched bases: 6. Germline CDR1 and CDR2: LNHNV and YYDKDF (reference sequence). This CDR3 is 16 amino acids long. The CDR3 reads CATSSLRTGVNEKLFF. In nucleotides, the CDR3 is TGTGCCACCAGCAGTTTGAGGACAGGGGTTAATGAAAAACTGTTTTTT. Full variable domain (missing parts from reference TRBV15 and TRBJ1-4): DAMVIQNPRYQVTQFGKPVTLSCSQTLNHNVMYWYQQKSSQAPKLLFHYYDKDFNNEADTPDNFQSRRPNTSFCFLDIRSPGLGDTAMYLCATSSLRTGVNEKLFFGSGTQLSVL.

This clone appeared a few times. The chain joins TRBV13 to TRBJ1-2, with TRBD1 matching over 9 bases. V dropped 5 bases and J dropped 6; count of bases not matched to a gene: 4. CDR3 length equals 13 residues. Germline loops: CDR1 PRHDT, CDR2 FYEKMQ (reference sequence). The CDR3 DNA sequence: TGTGCCAGCAGCAGCCGGACAGGGGATGGCTACACCTTC. This gives the protein CASSSRTGDGYTF.